These T cell receptor beta chains were read from a single sample in a study of T cells in Graves' hyperthyroidism and ophthalmopathy. TCRdb re-called the multiplex PCR reads through MiXCR, storing one row per CDR3 protein. The repertoire holds approximately 320,000 distinct CDR3 sequences, 16% seen once, with around 33% in the top ten. Sequencing was performed on blood. The receptors originated from a man between 25 and 39 years old with Graves' hyperthyroidism. Each CDR3 is given with its conserved first and last residue. Each record gives: J gene, clone size, V gene, D gene, CDR3 protein, CDR3 DNA. A D gene is named only where the DNA matches it firmly. The size entry is marked missing in some rows and otherwise reads once, few, many or a size class.

TRBJ2-1	.	TRBV19	TRBD2	CASRPSGGDEQFF	TGTGCCAGTAGGCCTAGCGGGGGAGATGAGCAGTTCTTC
TRBJ2-7	many	TRBV30	TRBD1	CAWGRDRTYEQYF	TGTGCCTGGGGAAGGGACAGGACCTACGAGCAGTACTTC
TRBJ2-6	.	TRBV29-1	TRBD1	CSALTGVGANVLTF	TGCAGCGCACTGACAGGGGTCGGGGCCAACGTCCTGACTTTC
TRBJ2-5	.	TRBV20-1	TRBD2	CSASPLGLAGSIQETQYF	TGCAGTGCTTCCCCGTTGGGACTAGCGGGGTCCATCCAAGAGACCCAGTACTTC
TRBJ2-1	.	TRBV12-3/TRBV12-4	TRBD2	CASTSGRDLHNEQFF	TGTGCCAGCACTAGCGGGAGAGACCTCCACAATGAGCAGTTCTTC
TRBJ2-3	many	TRBV11-2	.	CASSLELADTQYF	TGTGCCAGCAGCTTAGAGTTGGCAGATACGCAGTATTTT
TRBJ2-2	.	TRBV5-4	.	CASSGAGTTGELFF	TGTGCCAGCAGCGGGGCAGGGACTACCGGGGAGCTGTTTTTT
TRBJ1-5	.	TRBV5-1	TRBD1	CASSADRGQPQHF	TGCGCCAGCAGCGCTGACAGGGGACAGCCCCAGCATTTT
TRBJ2-1	few	TRBV30	TRBD1	CAWTFATGGPYNEQFF	TGTGCCTGGACCTTTGCAACAGGGGGCCCATACAATGAGCAGTTCTTC
TRBJ2-5	few	TRBV12-3/TRBV12-4	.	CASSLRDYQETQYF	TGTGCCAGCAGTTTACGTGACTACCAAGAGACCCAGTACTTC
TRBJ2-1	few	TRBV5-1	.	CASSLEEDWTAPNEQFF	TGCGCCAGCAGCTTGGAGGAGGACTGGACGGCCCCCAATGAGCAGTTCTTC
TRBJ2-1	.	TRBV19	TRBD2	CASTYSGREGLYNEQFF	TGTGCCAGTACCTACAGCGGGAGGGAGGGCCTATACAATGAGCAGTTCTTC
TRBJ2-1	.	TRBV20-1	TRBD2	CSVPRAGSENEQFF	TGCAGTGTCCCGAGAGCGGGATCCGAAAATGAGCAGTTCTTC
TRBJ2-7	many	TRBV20-1	TRBD2	CSASSGEAGEVDEQYF	TGCAGTGCTAGCTCGGGGGAAGCGGGAGAGGTGGACGAGCAGTACTTC
TRBJ2-3	many	TRBV27	.	CAMSLEGGTNPFTDTQYF	TGTGCCATGTCGCTGGAGGGGGGTACCAATCCTTTCACAGATACGCAGTATTTT
TRBJ2-5	once	TRBV5-1	.	CASSSHPLGSETQYF	TGCGCCAGCAGCTCTCACCCTCTGGGGTCAGAGACCCAGTACTTC
TRBJ2-1	few	TRBV20-1	.	CSARDYGNRYNEQFF	TGCAGTGCTAGAGATTACGGGAACAGATACAATGAGCAGTTCTTC
TRBJ1-5	.	TRBV4-1	TRBD1	CASSDRGNTGEPQHF	TGCGCCAGCAGCGACAGGGGGAACACCGGGGAGCCCCAGCATTTT
TRBJ2-2	.	TRBV3-1	TRBD2	CASSQVLGLAGDFTGELFF	TGTGCCAGCAGCCAAGTTCTAGGACTAGCGGGAGACTTCACCGGGGAGCTGTTTTTT
TRBJ2-3	few	TRBV7-3	TRBD2	CASSLTSGGYTDTQYF	TGTGCCAGCAGCTTGACTAGCGGGGGATACACAGATACGCAGTATTTT
TRBJ1-1	many	TRBV10-2	TRBD1	CASTGGAEAFF	TGCGCCAGCACAGGGGGTGCTGAAGCTTTCTTT
TRBJ2-3	many	TRBV5-1	.	CASSEGQSTDTQYF	TGCGCCAGCAGCGAAGGACAGAGCACAGATACGCAGTATTTT
TRBJ1-1	many	TRBV18	.	CASSPGYFEAFF	TGTGCCAGCTCACCAGGGTACTTCGAAGCTTTCTTT
TRBJ1-4	few	TRBV4-1	.	CASSPGLRNEKLFF	TGCGCCAGCAGCCCGGGACTGAGGAATGAAAAACTGTTTTTT
TRBJ2-1	.	TRBV5-1	.	CASSSDSPNNEQFF	TGCGCCAGCAGCTCGGACAGTCCGAACAATGAGCAGTTCTTC
TRBJ2-7	.	TRBV20-1	TRBD2	CSARVLAESYEQYF	TGCAGTGCTAGAGTTCTAGCGGAATCCTACGAGCAGTACTTC
TRBJ2-3	many	TRBV27	TRBD1	CASSLSTGGWDTQYF	TGTGCCAGCAGTTTATCAACAGGGGGCTGGGATACGCAGTATTTT
TRBJ2-4	.	TRBV5-6	.	CASSLAGGLKNIQYF	TGTGCCAGCAGCTTGGCCGGGGGGCTTAAAAACATTCAGTACTTC
TRBJ2-1	few	TRBV7-9	TRBD2	CASSGSGGRANEQFF	TGTGCCAGCAGCGGAAGTGGAGGGAGGGCGAATGAGCAGTTCTTC
TRBJ2-3	many	TRBV5-1	.	CASRLNPGIADTQYF	TGCGCCAGCCGCCTTAATCCGGGTATAGCAGATACGCAGTATTTT
TRBJ2-3	many	TRBV11-2	.	CASSLEGAHLYF	TGTGCCAGCAGCTTAGAGGGGGCACATCTGTATTTT
TRBJ2-3	once	TRBV5-1	.	CASSLQGSDTDTQYF	TGCGCCAGCAGCTTGCAGGGGAGTGACACAGATACGCAGTATTTT